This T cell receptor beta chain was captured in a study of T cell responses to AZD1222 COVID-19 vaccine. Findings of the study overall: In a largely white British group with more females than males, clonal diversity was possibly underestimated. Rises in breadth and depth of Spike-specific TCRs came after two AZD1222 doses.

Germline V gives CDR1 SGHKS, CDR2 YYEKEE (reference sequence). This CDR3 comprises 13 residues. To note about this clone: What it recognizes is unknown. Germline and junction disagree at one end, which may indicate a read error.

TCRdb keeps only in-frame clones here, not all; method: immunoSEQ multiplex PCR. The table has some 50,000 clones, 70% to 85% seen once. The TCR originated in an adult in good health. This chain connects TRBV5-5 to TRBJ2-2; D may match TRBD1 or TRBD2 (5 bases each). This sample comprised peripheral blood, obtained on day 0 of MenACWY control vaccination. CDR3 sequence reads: CASSSDGYGGLFF. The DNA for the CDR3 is TGTGCCAGCAGCTCTGACGGGTATGGGGGGCTGTTTTTT. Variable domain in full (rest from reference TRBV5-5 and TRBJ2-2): DAGVTQSPTHLIKTRGQQVTLRCSPISGHKSVSWYQQVLGQGPQFIFQYYEKEERGRGNFPDRFSARQFPNYSSELNVNALLLGDSALYLCASSSDGYGGLFFGEGSRLTVL.